These 16 T cell receptor beta chains were all obtained from the same sample, sequenced in a study of OX40 agonist ivuxolimab in advanced cancers. Using immunoSEQ multiplex PCR, the repertoire was profiled, and TCRdb retains in-frame clones only, with some absent. The table has some 59,000 clones, around 89% seen once. Sequences were derived from CD4+ or CD8+ T cells sorted from blood, sampled in a trial of the OX40 agonist ivuxolimab. Receptors were obtained from an adult with an advanced solid tumor such as melanoma, head and neck, liver or kidney cancer.

The chain joins TRBV15 to TRBJ2-2; 10 bases match TRBD1. The CDR3 is made up of 15 amino acids. The germline V gene has CDR1 LNHNV and CDR2 YYDKDF (reference sequence). Trimming at V came to 6 bases and at J to 4 bases, leaving 5 bases not matched to a gene. The CDR3 region has the DNA TGTGCCACCAGTACCGGGACAGGGGTCACCGGGGAGCTGTTTTTT. Its translation: CATSTGTGVTGELFF.

The chain employs TRBV5-1 and TRBJ2-5; D is perhaps TRBD1 (5 bases). Trimming took 0 bases from V and 5 from J, leaving 17 bases between them. This CDR3 comprises 16 residues. Germline CDR1 is SGHRS and CDR2 is YFSETQ. CDR3 nucleotides: TGCGCCAGCAGCTTGGGATTCCAGGGCAGCCGGGAGACCCAGTACTTC. Translation gives CASSLGFQGSRETQYF. The entire variable domain, with the rest obtained from reference TRBV5-1 and TRBJ2-5, is as follows: KAGVTQTPRYLIKTRGQQVTLSCSPISGHRSVSWYQQTPGQGLQFLFEYFSETQRNKGNFPGRFSGRQFSNSRSEMNVSTLELGDSALYLCASSLGFQGSRETQYFGPGTRLLVL.

The CDR3 DNA sequence: TGTGCCAGCAGTGACGTGGGACAGGGGACAGATACGCAGTATTTT. Translation: CASSDVGQGTDTQYF. The chain is built from TRBV6-4 and TRBJ2-3; TRBD1 aligns across 10 bases. This CDR3 is 15 amino acids long. V shed 2 bases and J 3 bases; nucleotides not matched to a gene: 2. Looked up from germline, CDR1 is MRHNA and CDR2 is SNTAGT.

The V call is TRBV4-1, the J call TRBJ2-1; D is possibly TRBD2 (5 bases). V lost 4 bases and J 5 bases, leaving 12 bases between the germline ends. This CDR3 is built from 14 residues. Germline V gene lookup returns CDR1 MGHRA and CDR2 YSYEKL. CDR3 DNA sequence: TGCGCCAGCAGCCGAGGGTTTGGTGACAATGAGCAGTTCTTC. Residues: CASSRGFGDNEQFF.

The V and J genes are TRBV18 and TRBJ2-4; no clear D gene. Trimming cost V 4 bases and J 1 base, with 11 bases left between them. The length of the CDR3 is 15 residues. Germline assignment: CDR1 KGHSH and CDR2 LQKENI. The CDR3 here is CASSLSELAKNIQYF. CDR3 sequence (DNA): TGTGCCAGCTCACTCAGCGAGTTGGCCAAAAACATTCAGTACTTC.

This rearrangement joins TRBV6-5 to TRBJ2-5, with 10 bases aligning to TRBD1. The CDR3 is made up of 14 amino acids. J lost 3 bases, V lost 6 bases, and 4 bases had no gene match. Per the germline V gene, CDR1 is MNHEY and CDR2 is SVGAGI. CDR3 bases: TGTGCCAGCAGCCGACAGGGGGCAAAAGAGACCCAGTACTTC. Translated: CASSRQGAKETQYF.

The rearrangement joins TRBV28 to TRBJ1-2; the D gene is possibly TRBD1 (5 bases). This CDR3 contains 13 residues. V shed 6 bases and J shed 5 bases, with 13 bases lying between them. CDR1 and CDR2 (germline): MDHEN, SYDVKM. CDR3 sequence reads: CASSWGREYGYTF. The CDR3, as DNA: TGTGCCAGCAGCTGGGGACGGGAGTATGGCTACACCTTC.

The genes are TRBV6-4 and TRBJ2-3; D is undetermined. Trimming removed 3 bases from V and 2 bases from J, with 9 bases in between. The CDR3 consists of 14 residues. Germline V gives CDR1 MRHNA, CDR2 SNTAGT. The CDR3 loop is CASSEGTNTDTQYF. CDR3 in DNA: TGTGCCAGCAGTGAAGGTACTAACACAGATACGCAGTATTTT.

This chain uses TRBV6-6 with TRBJ1-5; the D gene is possibly TRBD1 (6 bases). From germline, CDR1 is MNHNY and CDR2 SVGAGI (reference sequence). This CDR3 is built from 16 residues. V was pared by 7 bases and J by 5 bases, with 21 bases between. Here the CDR3 reads CASKGGTRGDDQPQHF. The CDR3 coding sequence is TGTGCCAGCAAGGGCGGGACAAGGGGGGACGATCAGCCCCAGCATTTT.

The chain links TRBV19 to TRBJ2-7; D is unclear. This CDR3 is 13 amino acids long. Looked up from germline, CDR1 is LNHDA and CDR2 is SQIVND (reference sequence). V lost 6 bases and J 2 bases, leaving 11 bases between the germline ends. The CDR3 coding sequence is TGTGCCAGTAGCTACGGGCGCCCCTACGAGCAGTACTTC. Translated: CASSYGRPYEQYF.

This clone is a singleton in its sample. The V gene is TRBV30, the J gene TRBJ2-3; D remains unclear. The CDR3 length is 15 residues. Germline CDR1 reads GTSNPN; CDR2 reads SVGIG (reference sequence). The germline V and J ends were trimmed by 2 bases and 1 base, with 13 bases remaining between them. CDR3 bases: TGTGCCTGGAGTTCTTATGGCGGACGCACAGATACGCAGTATTTT. Translating it yields CAWSSYGGRTDTQYF.

This chain uses TRBV6-5 with TRBJ1-2; TRBD1 aligns across 7 bases. The germline gives CDR1 MNHEY, CDR2 SVGAGI. V gave up 4 bases and J gave up 8 bases; unmatched junction bases: 7. The CDR3 totals 13 residues. CDR3 nucleotides: TGTGCCAGCAGTTCCGTAACAGGGGAAGGCTACACCTTC. Translated, it gives CASSSVTGEGYTF.

The chain combines TRBV4-2 with TRBJ2-3; 8 nucleotides align to TRBD1. Trimming at V came to 0 bases and at J to 1 base, leaving 6 bases not matched to a gene. This CDR3 is 17 amino acids long. Germline lookup yields CDR1 LGHNA and CDR2 YNFKEQ. The CDR3 DNA follows: TGTGCCAGCAGCCAAGACTGGCCAGGGGGCGGCACAGATACGCAGTATTTT. This sequence encodes CASSQDWPGGGTDTQYF.

V usage is TRBV6-4 and J usage is TRBJ2-4; D is unresolved. CDR1 is MRHNA, CDR2 SNTAGT, per germline. V was shortened by 2 bases and J by 0 bases, with 11 bases between the two germline ends. CDR3 length equals 16 residues. CDR3 in amino acids: CASSDPPHSAKNIQYF. CDR3 DNA: TGTGCCAGCAGTGACCCGCCCCATTCAGCCAAAAACATTCAGTACTTC.

The J gene is TRBJ2-1, the V gene TRBV11-2; D possibly matches TRBD1 or TRBD2 (7 bases each). V was pared by 1 base and J by 4 bases, with 14 bases between. Germline CDR1 SGHAT, CDR2 FQNNGV. The CDR3 is 16 residues long. The CDR3 region is CASSLVGRGGYNEQFF. In nucleotides, the CDR3 is TGTGCCAGCAGCTTAGTTGGCAGGGGGGGTTACAATGAGCAGTTCTTC.

This chain joins TRBV6-6 and TRBJ2-7; no definite D call. The CDR3 is 13 amino acids. The V gene lost 5 bases and the J gene lost 3 bases, with 11 bases spanning the gap. CDR1 is MNHNY, CDR2 SVGAGI, per germline (reference sequence). CDR3 residues: CASSPYEDYEQYF. The DNA for the CDR3 is TGTGCCAGCAGTCCGTACGAAGACTACGAGCAGTACTTC.